This T cell receptor beta chain appears in the sequencing data of a study of shared clonotypes between healthy human individuals. CDR3 length: 16 amino acids. V shed 3 bases and J 7 bases; nucleotides not matched to a gene: 8. Germline V gene lookup returns CDR1 SGDLS and CDR2 YYNGEE. This clone was detected once. Clones were sequenced by immunoSEQ multiplex PCR, and TCRdb holds only the in-frame ones, with some missing. The repertoire holds about 1.1 million clones, with roughly 80% as singletons. The chain joins TRBV9 to TRBJ2-1; TRBD2 matches 12 bases. This TCR came from a man between 18 and 35 years old in good health. Some clones in this sample may be carry-over from other donors' samples. The material sequenced was memory CD4+ T cells from PBMCs. Sample subset: CD45RA-negative fraction. Here the CDR3 reads CASSGMTSGGQNEQFF. The CDR3 region has the DNA TGTGCCAGCAGCGGAATGACTAGCGGGGGACAAAATGAGCAGTTCTTC.